The clone carrying this TCR beta chain showed up just once. The data derive from a study of CD8 T cells in Susac syndrome. Each multiple sclerosis control was a treatment-naive patient with relapsing-remitting disease that was either stable or active. Reverse transcription of roughly 0.45 to 1 ug RNA used random hexamers. Each CDR3 protein gets one entry after TCRdb re-called the immunoSEQ multiplex PCR reads with MiXCR. Of a few hundred thousand distinct CDR3 sequences listed, approximately 89% are singletons. The CDR3 loop spans 12 amino acids. The V gene's germline CDR1 is SEHNR and CDR2 FQNEAQ (reference sequence). The V and J ends lost 5 bases and 2 bases respectively, with 4 bases between them.

This sequence originates from a human donor with multiple sclerosis. The sample was CD8+ T cells from PBMCs. This chain links TRBV7-9 with TRBJ2-1; D ambiguous. This chain's CDR3 is CASSRPYNEQFF. DNA of the CDR3: TGTGCCAGCAGCCGTCCCTACAATGAGCAGTTCTTC.